One and the same sample provided the 30 T cell receptor beta chains below, sequenced in a study of T cell responses to AZD1222 COVID-19 vaccine. Using immunoSEQ multiplex PCR, the repertoire was profiled, and TCRdb retains in-frame clones only, with some absent. The sample yields 92,000 or so clones, 70% to 90% seen once. Sequences were derived from peripheral blood, sampled 28 days after the second AZD1222 dose. Receptors were obtained from an adult who received the AZD1222 COVID-19 vaccine.

This chain links TRBV3-1 (or the pseudogene TRBV3-2) with TRBJ2-5; maybe TRBD2 (5 bases). The CDR3 sequence is 17 residues long. The V and J ends lost 1 base and 3 bases respectively, with 18 bases between them. Germline V lookup: CDR1 LGHDT, CDR2 YNNKEL (reference sequence). The CDR3 sequence is CASSQVVTRIGEETQYF. The CDR3 nucleotides are TGTGCCAGCAGCCAAGTAGTAACTAGGATCGGTGAAGAGACCCAGTACTTC.

J is TRBJ1-2 and V is TRBV30; D may be TRBD1 (6 bases). V dropped 6 bases and J dropped 2 bases, with 10 bases sitting between them. The CDR3 sequence is 12 residues long. Germline V gene lookup returns CDR1 GTSNPN and CDR2 SVGIG (reference sequence). CDR3 coding DNA: TGTGCCTGTGGGGGCGGGAACTATGGCTACACCTTC. It yields the protein CACGGGNYGYTF.

The V gene is TRBV3-1 (or the pseudogene TRBV3-2), the J gene TRBJ1-2, with D perhaps TRBD1 (5 bases). V gave up 1 base and J gave up 7 bases, with 10 bases separating them. This CDR3 region has 13 residues. Germline CDR1 and CDR2: LGHDT and YNNKEL (reference sequence). CDR3 sequence reads: CASSQAGGGGYTF. In DNA form, the CDR3 reads TGTGCCAGCAGCCAAGCCGGGGGAGGTGGCTACACCTTC.

This clone was seen once. The V and J genes are TRBV30 and TRBJ2-7; the match to TRBD1 covers 9 bases. This CDR3 has 14 residues. J gave up 3 bases and V 4 bases, and 7 bases lay outside the gene matches. CDR1 is GTSNPN, CDR2 SVGIG, per germline (reference sequence). The CDR3 coding sequence is TGTGCCTGGAAGACGGGACAGGGATACTACGAGCAGTACTTC. Translating it yields CAWKTGQGYYEQYF. The full variable domain, completed using reference TRBV30 and TRBJ2-7, is SQTIHQWPATLVQPVGSPLSLECTVEGTSNPNLYWYRQAAGRGLQLLFYSVGIGQISSEVPQNLSASRPQDRQFILSSKKLLLSDSGFYLCAWKTGQGYYEQYFGPGTRLTVT.

Here the CDR3 reads CASSLDGEGTYNEKLFF. The CDR3 DNA reads TGTGCCAGCAGCTTAGATGGGGAAGGGACCTATAATGAAAAACTGTTTTTT. V gene TRBV11-2 combines with J gene TRBJ1-4; perhaps TRBD1 as D (5 bases). Trimming removed 0 bases from V and 4 bases from J, with 15 bases in between. Germline assignment: CDR1 SGHAT and CDR2 FQNNGV. This CDR3 has 17 amino acids.

This sequence joins TRBV5-1 and TRBJ1-2; 7 bases are a match to TRBD1. The germline V gene encodes CDR1 SGHRS and CDR2 YFSETQ. The CDR3 contains 14 residues. The V and J ends lost 0 bases and 3 bases, in that order; junction bases with no gene match: 2. Written as DNA, the CDR3 is TGCGCCAGCAGCTTGGCTGGACAGGACTATGGCTACACCTTC. Translated, it gives CASSLAGQDYGYTF.

The rearrangement uses TRBV27 and TRBJ1-2; 9 bases agree with TRBD1. The CDR3 contains 14 residues. After removal of 2 bases from V and 7 bases from J, the junction contained 5 bases not matched to a gene. The germline gives CDR1 MNHEY, CDR2 SMNVEV (reference sequence). CDR3 sequence reads: CASSLLQGASGYTF. Here the CDR3 DNA reads TGTGCCAGCAGTTTACTACAGGGGGCTAGTGGCTACACCTTC.

The chain recombines TRBV5-1 with TRBJ1-5; D is unclear. CDR3 length equals 13 residues. The V and J ends lost 4 bases and 7 bases respectively, with 12 bases between them. Germline V gives CDR1 SGHRS, CDR2 YFSETQ. The CDR3 loop reads CASSKGPEQPQHF. CDR3 sequence (DNA): TGCGCCAGCAGCAAGGGCCCGGAGCAGCCCCAGCATTTT.

CDR3 DNA: TGTGCTAGTGGACAACACCTCGGGACAGGGAGGATCGAAGCTTTCTTT. Translated, it gives CASGQHLGTGRIEAFF. The chain is built from TRBV12-5 and TRBJ1-1; 9 nucleotides agree with TRBD1. The CDR3 spans 16 residues. V lost 6 bases to trimming and J lost 8 bases; unmatched junction nucleotides: 16. Germline loops: CDR1 LGHNT, CDR2 FRNRAP.

The V gene is TRBV2, the J gene TRBJ1-1, with D unclear. The V end was cut by 7 bases, the J end by 1 base, with 4 bases between. CDR1 and CDR2 (germline): SNHLY, FYNNEI. The CDR3 totals 11 residues. CDR3 DNA: TGTGCCAGCATGGGGAACACTGAAGCTTTCTTT. Residues: CASMGNTEAFF.

V gene TRBV27 combines with J gene TRBJ1-2; D remains ambiguous. CDR3 size: 16 residues. V was cut by 5 bases and J by 2 bases, with 18 bases left in between. Per the germline V gene, CDR1 is MNHEY and CDR2 is SMNVEV (reference sequence). CDR3 loop: CASSEFEGDSNYGYTF. As DNA, the CDR3 is TGTGCCAGCAGTGAATTTGAGGGAGATTCGAACTATGGCTACACCTTC.

The chain employs TRBV12-3 or TRBV12-4 and TRBJ1-1; D gene ambiguous. The CDR3 length is 11 residues. Trimming took off 4 bases at V and 4 bases at J, with 4 bases between the two ends. The CDR3: CASSWGTEAFF. The CDR3 DNA is TGTGCCAGCAGTTGGGGCACTGAAGCTTTCTTT.

J is TRBJ1-4 and V is TRBV10-3, with D possibly being TRBD1 (5 bases). This CDR3 region has 13 residues. Germline V gives CDR1 ENHRY, CDR2 SYGVKD. V lost 11 bases to trimming and J lost 4 bases, with 14 bases between them. The CDR3 is CAVRGDLNEKLFF. CDR3 bases: TGTGCCGTAAGAGGGGACCTTAATGAAAAACTGTTTTTT.

The chain's CDR3 is CATQASGFTDTQYF. In DNA, the CDR3 is TGTGCCACCCAGGCTAGCGGATTCACAGATACGCAGTATTTT. The chain joins TRBV28 to TRBJ2-3; TRBD2 matches at 7 bases. V gave up 10 bases and J gave up 2 bases; unmatched junction bases: 9. This CDR3 is built from 14 residues. Germline CDR1 and CDR2: MDHEN and SYDVKM.

The chain links TRBV28 to TRBJ2-7; 11 bases map to TRBD1. J was trimmed by 3 bases and V by 2 bases; bases with no gene match: 3. The CDR3 has 15 residues. Germline V lookup: CDR1 MDHEN, CDR2 SYDVKM. The DNA for the CDR3 is TGTGCCAGCAGTTTAAGGGGGACAGGGGGCTACGAGCAGTACTTC. It specifies CASSLRGTGGYEQYF.

The chain is built from TRBV2 and TRBJ1-6; D is unclear. Trimming took off 6 bases at V and 7 bases at J, with 7 bases between the two ends. The CDR3 has 12 residues. CDR1 SNHLY and CDR2 FYNNEI come from the germline V gene. The CDR3 region is CASRTDNSPLHF. The DNA of the CDR3 is TGTGCCAGCAGGACGGACAATTCACCCCTCCACTTT.

V gene TRBV7-3 combines with J gene TRBJ2-7; D remains unclear. V was shortened by 8 bases and J by 2 bases, with 13 bases between the two germline ends. Germline V gene sequence: CDR1 SGHTA, CDR2 FQGTGA. CDR3 length: 13 residues. The chain's CDR3 is CASSLDVAYEQYF. Here the CDR3 DNA reads TGTGCCAGCTCATTGGACGTAGCCTACGAGCAGTACTTC.

Comment on this clone: The junction departs from germline at one end; a sequencing error may be responsible. The chain joins TRBV10-3 to TRBJ1-1, with 8 bases matching TRBD1. The CDR3 is 12 amino acids. Looked up from germline, CDR1 is ENHRY and CDR2 is SYGVKD. The CDR3 DNA reads as TGTGCCATCACCGAACGGGGACAGGAAGCTCTCTTT. Protein product: CAITERGQEALF.

V and J are TRBV30 and TRBJ2-1; 8 bases line up with TRBD1. From germline, CDR1 is GTSNPN and CDR2 SVGIG (reference sequence). The ends lost 4 bases at V and 7 bases at J; junction bases unmatched: 12. CDR3 length: 15 residues. CDR3 region: CAWNGAGGSWNEQFF. The CDR3 DNA follows: TGTGCCTGGAATGGTGCAGGGGGCTCTTGGAATGAGCAGTTCTTC.

The V and J genes are TRBV6-1 and TRBJ2-5, with unresolved D. The germline CDR1 and CDR2 sequences are MNHNS and SASEGT. The CDR3 sequence is 14 residues long. V dropped 2 bases and J dropped 0 bases, with 7 bases sitting between them. The CDR3 bases are TGTGCCAGCAGTGAATTTGGGCACCAAGAGACCCAGTACTTC. This sequence encodes CASSEFGHQETQYF.

The rearrangement uses TRBV14 and TRBJ1-4; no clear D gene. Trimming pared 1 base from V and 5 bases from J, leaving 11 bases between. Germline lookup yields CDR1 SGHDN and CDR2 FVKESK. There are 15 residues in the CDR3. The CDR3 region has the DNA TGTGCCAGCAGCCAAGGTCCGGGTAGGAATGAAAAACTGTTTTTT. The encoded protein is CASSQGPGRNEKLFF.

The chain links TRBV4-2 to TRBJ2-3, with 13 bases matching TRBD2. V was pared by 0 bases and J by 6 bases, with 6 bases of the junction left unmatched. The CDR3 length is 17 residues. Germline assignment: CDR1 LGHNA and CDR2 YNFKEQ. This CDR3 is CASSQDGLAGVGDTQYF. CDR3 nucleotide sequence: TGTGCCAGCAGCCAAGATGGACTAGCGGGGGTGGGGGATACGCAGTATTTT.

This clone was seen a single time. This rearrangement joins TRBV2 to TRBJ2-2; either TRBD1 or TRBD2 may fit D (7 bases each). The CDR3 extends over 15 amino acids. CDR1 is SNHLY, CDR2 FYNNEI, per germline. V shed 3 bases and J shed 5 bases, with 13 bases lying between them. The CDR3 is CASSEGQGGTGELFF. DNA of the CDR3: TGTGCCAGCAGTGAGGGTCAGGGGGGGACCGGGGAGCTGTTTTTT.

The rearrangement joins TRBV5-1 to TRBJ1-4; D perhaps matches TRBD1 (5 bases). Trimming removed 7 bases from V and 5 bases from J, with 15 bases in between. Germline CDR1 is SGHRS and CDR2 is YFSETQ. This CDR3 spans 14 amino acids. The CDR3 DNA is TGCGCCAGCCGCAGTTTGGGGGTAAATGAAAAACTGTTTTTT. Translation: CASRSLGVNEKLFF. The full variable domain, in which reference TRBV5-1 and TRBJ1-4 provide the parts outside the CDR3, is KAGVTQTPRYLIKTRGQQVTLSCSPISGHRSVSWYQQTPGQGLQFLFEYFSETQRNKGNFPGRFSGRQFSNSRSEMNVSTLELGDSALYLCASRSLGVNEKLFFGSGTQLSVL.

J is TRBJ1-4 and V is TRBV29-1; D remains ambiguous. Trimming took off 4 bases at V and 8 bases at J, with 5 bases between the two ends. The CDR3 spans 10 residues. Germline V gives CDR1 SQVTM, CDR2 ANQGSEA. The CDR3 nucleotides read TGCAGCGTTGTTGGGGAAAAACTGTTTTTT. This gives the protein CSVVGEKLFF.

The J gene is TRBJ1-2, the V gene TRBV30; D call uncertain. Trimming left V 1 base short and J 4 bases short, with 13 bases between. Germline V gene sequence: CDR1 GTSNPN, CDR2 SVGIG (reference sequence). This CDR3 spans 14 amino acids. DNA of the CDR3: TGTGCCTGGAGTGGTCAGCCAGTTACCTATGGCTACACCTTC. Residues: CAWSGQPVTYGYTF.

This clone was seen a few times. CDR3 sequence (DNA): TGTGCCAGCAGCTTTCTGGACTATAGCAATCAGCCCCAGCATTTT. Amino acids: CASSFLDYSNQPQHF. V is TRBV11-2 and J is TRBJ1-5, with no clear D. The germline gives CDR1 SGHAT, CDR2 FQNNGV. The CDR3 is made up of 15 amino acids. Trimming took 3 bases from V and 0 from J, leaving 9 bases between them.

This chain uses TRBV25-1 with TRBJ1-1; TRBD1 agrees at 7 bases. The V segment lost 6 bases and the J segment 6 bases; nucleotides outside the gene matches: 10. Germline V gene data show CDR1 as MGHDK and CDR2 as SYGVNS. This CDR3 region has 14 residues. In DNA, the CDR3 is TGTGCCAGCAGCCATCGGACAGGTGAGTCTGAAGCTTTCTTT. Protein: CASSHRTGESEAFF.

The chain employs TRBV6-1 and TRBJ1-4; tentatively, D is TRBD1 (5 bases). Trimming removed 3 bases at V and 4 bases at J, with 24 bases between. From germline, CDR1 is MNHNS and CDR2 SASEGT. The CDR3 loop spans 19 amino acids. The DNA of the CDR3 is TGTGCCAGCAGTGATGACTCCGGGACGGACGATTTTTTTAATGAAAAACTGTTTTTT. Amino acid sequence: CASSDDSGTDDFFNEKLFF.

CDR3 in DNA: TGTGCCTGGAGTCCTGGGGGGGCTGGGAAGCAGTACTTC. It encodes CAWSPGGAGKQYF. The chain combines TRBV30 with TRBJ2-7; maybe TRBD2 (7 bases). Germline lookup yields CDR1 GTSNPN and CDR2 SVGIG (reference sequence). V dropped 2 bases and J dropped 8 bases, with 16 bases sitting between them. The CDR3 is made up of 13 amino acids.